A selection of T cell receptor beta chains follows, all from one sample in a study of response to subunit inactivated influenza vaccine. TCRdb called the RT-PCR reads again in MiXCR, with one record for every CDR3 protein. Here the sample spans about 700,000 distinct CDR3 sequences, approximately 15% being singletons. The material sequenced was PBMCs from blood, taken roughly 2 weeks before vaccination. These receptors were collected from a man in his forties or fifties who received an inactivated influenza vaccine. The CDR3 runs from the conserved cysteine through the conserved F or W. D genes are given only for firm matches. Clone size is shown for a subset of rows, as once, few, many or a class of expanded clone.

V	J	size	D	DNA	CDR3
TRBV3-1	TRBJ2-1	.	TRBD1	TGTGCCAGCAGCCACGGGACAGGGGGAAATGAGCAGTTCTTC	CASSHGTGGNEQFF
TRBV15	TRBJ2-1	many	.	TGTGCCACCAGCAGAGGTTCCGCAGGGGGGATCTACAATGAGCAGTTCTTC	CATSRGSAGGIYNEQFF
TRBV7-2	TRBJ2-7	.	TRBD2	TGTGCCAGCAGCTTAGCGTTTGCTAGCGGGATGGTTAGGTCCTACGAGCAGTACTTC	CASSLAFASGMVRSYEQYF
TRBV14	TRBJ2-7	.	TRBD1	TGTGCCAGCAGCAAACAGGGGGCGGCCTACGAGCAGTACTTC	CASSKQGAAYEQYF
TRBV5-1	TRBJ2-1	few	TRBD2	TGCGCCAGCAGCCAGGGCGGGAGGGGCTACAATGAGCAGTTCTTC	CASSQGGRGYNEQFF
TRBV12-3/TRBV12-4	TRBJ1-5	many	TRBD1	TGTGCCAGCAGCCAGACAGGGTCGGGTCAGCCCCAGCATTTT	CASSQTGSGQPQHF
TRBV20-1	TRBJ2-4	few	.	TGCAGTGCTAGAGATCCGTCCAGGAAAAACATTCAGTACTTC	CSARDPSRKNIQYF
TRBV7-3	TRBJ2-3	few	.	TGTGCCAGCAGCTTATCCCCTGGGGAACCTACGCAGTATTTT	CASSLSPGEPTQYF
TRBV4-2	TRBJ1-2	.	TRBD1	TGTGCCAGCAGCCGAAATCGGGACAGTCGCTCTAACTATGGCTACACCTTC	CASSRNRDSRSNYGYTF
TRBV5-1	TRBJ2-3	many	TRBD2	TGCGCCAGCAGCTTTAGACTAGCGGACACAGATACGCAGTATTTT	CASSFRLADTDTQYF
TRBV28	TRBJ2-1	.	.	TGTGCCAGCAGTTCGGGCGGAATCGACTCCTACAATGAGCAGTTCTTC	CASSSGGIDSYNEQFF
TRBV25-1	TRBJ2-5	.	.	TGTGCCAGCAGTGAAATAAGAGAGACCCAGTACTTC	CASSEIRETQYF
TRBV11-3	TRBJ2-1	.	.	TGTGCCAGCAGCTTAGTTTCGGGAACAAATGAGCAGTTCTTC	CASSLVSGTNEQFF
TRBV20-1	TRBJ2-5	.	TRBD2	TGCAGTGCTAGAGATTTCCTAGCGGGAGTCAAGGAGACCCAGTACTTC	CSARDFLAGVKETQYF
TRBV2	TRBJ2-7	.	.	TGTGCCAGCAGTGATAGTCCATGGCTGGAGCAGTACTTC	CASSDSPWLEQYF
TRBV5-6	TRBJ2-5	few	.	TGTGCCAGCAGCTTTAACAACCAAGAGACCCAGTACTTC	CASSFNNQETQYF
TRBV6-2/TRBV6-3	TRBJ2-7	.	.	TGTGCCAGCAGTTACTCAGCGGGCGGGCCGGTCGAGCAGTACTTC	CASSYSAGGPVEQYF
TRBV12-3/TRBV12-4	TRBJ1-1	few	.	TGTGCCAGCAGTAAACCGGGACTTGAAGCTTTCTTT	CASSKPGLEAFF
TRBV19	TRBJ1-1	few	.	TGTGCCAGTCACCGACGGGGGAACACTGAAGCTTTCTTT	CASHRRGNTEAFF
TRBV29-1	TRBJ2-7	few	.	TGCAGCGTTGCGGCCGCCTCACCCTACGAGCAGTACTTC	CSVAAASPYEQYF
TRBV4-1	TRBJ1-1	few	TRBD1	TGCGCCAGCAGCCAGGAGGACAGGGTTCAAACTGAAGCTTTCTTT	CASSQEDRVQTEAFF
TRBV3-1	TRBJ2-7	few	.	TGTGCCAGCAGCCAAGTCACCGAGCAGTACTTC	CASSQVTEQYF
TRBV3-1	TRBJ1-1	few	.	TGTGCCAGCAGCCAAGAGGTTCGCTCGAGCGTAGCTTTCTTT	CASSQEVRSSVAFF
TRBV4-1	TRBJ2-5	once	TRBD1	TGCGCCAGCAGCCAAGAATGGGACAGGGTATGGGAGACCCAGTACTTC	CASSQEWDRVWETQYF
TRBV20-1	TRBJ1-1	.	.	TGCAGTGCTCGCAGGGGACCGGCGAACACTGAAGCTTTCTTT	CSARRGPANTEAFF
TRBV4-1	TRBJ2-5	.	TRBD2	TGCGCCAGCAGGCCAGCGACCGGGAGGGGAGAGACCCAGTACTTC	CASRPATGRGETQYF
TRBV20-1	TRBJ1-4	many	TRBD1	TGCAGTGCTCGGGACAGGGCTAATGAAAAACTGTTTTTT	CSARDRANEKLFF
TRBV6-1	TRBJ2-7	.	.	TGTGCCAGCAGTAGACAGGGAGGGTTCGAGCAGTACTTC	CASSRQGGFEQYF
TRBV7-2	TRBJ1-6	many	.	TGTGCCAGCAGCTTATCAAGGACACGGAATAATTCACCCCTCCACTTT	CASSLSRTRNNSPLHF
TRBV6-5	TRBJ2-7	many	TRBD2	TGTGCCAGCAGTTACTCGACTAGCGGGGGGGCCTACGAGCAGTACTTC	CASSYSTSGGAYEQYF
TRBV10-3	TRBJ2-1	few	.	TGTGCCATCAGTGAATCGACTAGAGATGAGCAGTTCTTC	CAISESTRDEQFF
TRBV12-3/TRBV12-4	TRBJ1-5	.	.	TGTGCCAGCAGGTCGGTAGCCTCTCAGCCCCAGCATTTT	CASRSVASQPQHF
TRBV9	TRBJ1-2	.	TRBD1	TGTGCCAGCTCCCCCCCGGGACAGGGTGTCGGCTACACCTTC	CASSPPGQGVGYTF
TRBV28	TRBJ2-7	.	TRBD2	TGTGCCAGCAGACGCCGGGAGGGTGGCTACGAGCAGTACTTC	CASRRREGGYEQYF
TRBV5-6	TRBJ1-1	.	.	TGTGCCAGCAGCCCCGTCACCGTGAACACTGAAGCTTTCTTT	CASSPVTVNTEAFF
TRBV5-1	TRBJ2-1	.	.	TGCGCCAGCAGCCCCTCGGGACCCCCGGATGAGCAGTTCTTC	CASSPSGPPDEQFF
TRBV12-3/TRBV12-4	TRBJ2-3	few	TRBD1	TGTGCCAGCAGTTTAGTTGTGACAGGGGTCCCAGATACGCAGTATTTT	CASSLVVTGVPDTQYF
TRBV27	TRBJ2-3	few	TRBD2	TGTGCCAGCAGTTTATTGAGATACCCCGGGACTAGCGACACAGATACGCAGTATTTT	CASSLLRYPGTSDTDTQYF
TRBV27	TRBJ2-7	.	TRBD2	TGTGCCAGCAGTCCGCCAGGACTAGCGGGTCCGGTAAGCGAGCAGTACTTC	CASSPPGLAGPVSEQYF
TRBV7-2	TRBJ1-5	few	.	TGTGCCAGCAGCTTCCAAACAGCGAGGGATCAGCCCCAGCATTTT	CASSFQTARDQPQHF
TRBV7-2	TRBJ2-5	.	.	TGTGCCAGCAGCTTAGGGCCACCCCGGGAGACCCAGTACTTC	CASSLGPPRETQYF
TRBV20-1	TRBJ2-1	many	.	TGCAGTGCAAGCGGCCTCGGGACCACCTTCTACAATGAGCAGTTCTTC	CSASGLGTTFYNEQFF
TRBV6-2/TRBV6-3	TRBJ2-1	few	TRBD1	TGTGCCAGCAGTTACAACAGGGGCATCTACAATGAGCAGTTCTTC	CASSYNRGIYNEQFF
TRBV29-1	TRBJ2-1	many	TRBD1	TGCAGCCTACAGAGACAGGGCAGAACTGGTGAGCAGTTCTTC	CSLQRQGRTGEQFF
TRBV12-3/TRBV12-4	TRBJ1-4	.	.	TGTGCCAGCAGTTGGGGTTATGAAAAACTGTTTTTT	CASSWGYEKLFF
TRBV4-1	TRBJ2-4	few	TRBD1	TGCGCCAGCAGCCAACACGACAGGGCCAACATTCAGTACTTC	CASSQHDRANIQYF
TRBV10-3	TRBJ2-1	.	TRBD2	TGTGCCCTCAGGAGAGGACTAGCGGATATGTACAATGAGCAGTTCTTC	CALRRGLADMYNEQFF
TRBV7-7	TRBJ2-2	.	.	TGTGCTAGCAGCTTACATCTGTTCGGGGAGCTGTTTTTT	CASSLHLFGELFF
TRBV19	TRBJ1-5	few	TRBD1	TGTGCCAGTAGTCCAAAGCTCCCCCGGACAGGGGAGAGCAATCAGCCCCAGCATTTT	CASSPKLPRTGESNQPQHF
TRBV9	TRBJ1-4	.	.	TGTGCCAGCAGCGTAGGCGAACTGATGACGGGAAAACTGTTTTTT	CASSVGELMTGKLFF
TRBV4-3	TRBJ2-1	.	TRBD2	TGCGCCAGCAGCCAAGAAGACCCGGGACTACGCTCCTACAATGAGCAGTTCTTC	CASSQEDPGLRSYNEQFF
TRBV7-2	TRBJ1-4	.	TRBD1	TGTGCCAGCAGCCCGGACAGGGGGCGGCATGAAAAACTGTTTTTT	CASSPDRGRHEKLFF